This TCR beta chain comes out of a study of blood T cell repertoires in COVID-19. Germline V gene data show CDR1 as SGHVS and CDR2 as FNYEAQ. Trimming removed 3 bases from V and 10 bases from J; junction bases left unmatched: 13. The CDR3 has 16 amino acids. TCRdb's table, derived via immunoSEQ multiplex PCR, lists solely in-frame clones and lacks some. The sample records about 300,000 clones, 83% being singletons. This sequence was found in a woman aged 45-59 years who had recovered from COVID-19. The rearrangement joins TRBV7-6 to TRBJ2-1; TRBD2 matches at 9 bases. Sequenced: peripheral blood. CDR3 protein: CASSFWGRASGTEQFF. DNA of the CDR3: TGTGCCAGCAGCTTTTGGGGCAGGGCTAGCGGGACAGAGCAGTTCTTC.